This TCR beta chain was sequenced during a study of response to subunit inactivated influenza vaccine. Study-wide findings and caveats: Authors suggested that a seasonal influenza vaccination recruits few new T cells each time.

This clonotype has only a few counts. Its cognate antigen is unknown. TCRdb analysed the RT-PCR reads with MiXCR anew, one entry per CDR3 protein. The sample contains some 160,000 distinct CDR3 sequences, approximately 11% of which appear only once. Sequenced material: non-naive T cells sorted from PBMCs, taken roughly 48 days after vaccination. This receptor was identified in a man aged 50-59 years who received an inactivated influenza vaccine.

The CDR3 sequence: CASSPGTGRDTIYF. Written as DNA, the CDR3 is TGCGCCAGCAGCCCCGGGACGGGGAGGGACACCATATATTTT. The genes are TRBV5-1 and TRBJ1-3; D perhaps matches TRBD1 (5 bases). V was trimmed by 4 bases and J by 8 bases, leaving 16 bases between them. Per germline, CDR1 SGHRS and CDR2 YFSETQ. The CDR3 is 14 residues long.